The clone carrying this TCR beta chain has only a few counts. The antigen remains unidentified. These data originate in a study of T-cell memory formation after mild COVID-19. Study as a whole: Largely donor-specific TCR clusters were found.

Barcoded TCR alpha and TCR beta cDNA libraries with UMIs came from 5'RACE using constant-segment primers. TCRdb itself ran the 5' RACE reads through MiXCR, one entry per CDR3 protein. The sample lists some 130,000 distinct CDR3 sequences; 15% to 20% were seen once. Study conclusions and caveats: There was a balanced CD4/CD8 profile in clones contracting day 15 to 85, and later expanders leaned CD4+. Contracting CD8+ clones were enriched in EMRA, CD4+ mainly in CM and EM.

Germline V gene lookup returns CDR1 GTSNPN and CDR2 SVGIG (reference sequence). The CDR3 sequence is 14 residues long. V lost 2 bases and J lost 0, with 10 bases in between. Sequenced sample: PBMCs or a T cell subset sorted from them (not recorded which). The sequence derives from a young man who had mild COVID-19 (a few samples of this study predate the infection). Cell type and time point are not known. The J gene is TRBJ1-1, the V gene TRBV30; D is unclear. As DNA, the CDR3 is TGTGCCTGGAGTACTGGACGGGTGAACACTGAAGCTTTCTTT. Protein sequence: CAWSTGRVNTEAFF. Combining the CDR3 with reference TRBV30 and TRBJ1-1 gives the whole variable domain SQTIHQWPATLVQPVGSPLSLECTVEGTSNPNLYWYRQAAGRGLQLLFYSVGIGQISSEVPQNLSASRPQDRQFILSSKKLLLSDSGFYLCAWSTGRVNTEAFFGQGTRLTVV.